The 17 T cell receptor beta chains presented below share a single source sample, sequenced in a study of blood T cells in healthy people across ages. A second roughly 6 to 12 cycle PCR used barcoded and J-beta primers. TCRdb re-derived calls from the 5' RACE reads in MiXCR, one entry per CDR3 protein. The table includes 2 million or so distinct CDR3 sequences, 40% to 55% detected once. Sequencing used blood. The receptors originated from a woman in her 40s in good health.

The chain combines TRBV20-1 with TRBJ2-5, with TRBD2 matching over 10 bases. CDR1 and CDR2 from the germline V gene are DFQATT and SNEGSKA (reference sequence). This CDR3 contains 15 residues. V lost 3 bases, J lost 3 bases, and 7 bases stayed unmatched. CDR3 region: CSASTSGVKKETQYF. CDR3 DNA sequence: TGCAGTGCTAGTACTAGCGGGGTTAAGAAAGAGACCCAGTACTTC.

This clonotype was seen only a few times. V and J are TRBV20-1 and TRBJ1-2, with D perhaps TRBD1 (6 bases). V lost 1 base and J lost 0, with 30 bases in between. Germline V gene lookup returns CDR1 DFQATT and CDR2 SNEGSKA (reference sequence). The CDR3 length is 21 residues. CDR3 residues: CSARALGGGARFGDPNYGYTF. The CDR3 coding sequence is TGCAGTGCTAGAGCGCTAGGCGGGGGGGCGCGGTTTGGTGACCCTAACTATGGCTACACCTTC.

The rearrangement joins TRBV5-1 to TRBJ1-4, with 7 bases that match TRBD1. Trimming cost V 3 bases and J 7 bases; bases outside gene matches: 9. There are 15 residues in the CDR3. Germline assignment: CDR1 SGHRS and CDR2 YFSETQ. CDR3 DNA: TGCGCCAGCAGCTCATCCAACAGGGGTGGTGAAAAACTGTTTTTT. Amino acid sequence: CASSSSNRGGEKLFF.

The V call is TRBV6-1, the J call TRBJ2-7; the D call may be TRBD1 or TRBD2 (5 bases each). The ends were cut back, 6 bases at V and 2 bases at J, with 26 bases in the middle. Germline-derived CDR1 and CDR2 are MNHNS and SASEGT. This CDR3 contains 18 residues. The CDR3 DNA sequence: TGTGCCAGCAGCCGAAATTTCCGACAGAGAGGGGTGGCCTACGAGCAGTACTTC. Residues: CASSRNFRQRGVAYEQYF.

The V call is TRBV7-8, the J call TRBJ2-1; D is possibly TRBD1 or TRBD2 (5 bases each). The CDR3 has 16 amino acids. V was trimmed by 1 base and J by 9 bases, leaving 19 bases between them. Germline CDR1 reads SGHVS; CDR2 reads FQNEAQ. The CDR3, as DNA: TGTGCCAGCAGCTTAGGGGCACTAGGGGCCCCCGGTGAGCAGTTCTTC. It encodes CASSLGALGAPGEQFF.

The chain has TRBV7-2 and TRBJ2-6, with 9 nucleotides matching TRBD1. Trimming cost V 3 bases and J 5 bases; bases outside gene matches: 2. The germline gives CDR1 SGHTA, CDR2 FQGNSA. The CDR3 has 15 amino acids. DNA of the CDR3: TGTGCCAGCAGCTTTGGGACAGGGCGGGCCAACGTCCTGACTTTC. Its protein is CASSFGTGRANVLTF.

V usage is TRBV28 and J usage is TRBJ2-3, with D tentatively TRBD1 or TRBD2 (6 bases each). V was trimmed by 7 bases and J by 0 bases, leaving 17 bases between them. Germline CDR1 and CDR2: MDHEN and SYDVKM. The CDR3 length is 16 residues. The CDR3 sequence is CASTGGWGASTDTQYF. CDR3 sequence (DNA): TGTGCCAGCACAGGAGGGTGGGGGGCTAGCACAGATACGCAGTATTTT.

This clonotype was detected a few times. The gene calls are TRBV7-2 and TRBJ2-3, with D unclear. The germline gives CDR1 SGHTA, CDR2 FQGNSA. The V end was cut by 3 bases, the J end by 5 bases, with 9 bases between. The CDR3 has 13 residues. The CDR3: CASSFSHGDTQYF. The CDR3 DNA reads as TGTGCCAGCAGCTTCTCGCATGGAGATACGCAGTATTTT.

Only a few counts were recorded for this clonotype. V usage is TRBV5-6 and J usage is TRBJ1-2; 11 bases are a match to TRBD1. Germline CDR1 reads SGHDT; CDR2 reads YYEEEE. V trimming: 2 bases; J trimming: 7 bases; junction bases outside the gene matches: 10. CDR3 size: 16 residues. CDR3 in amino acids: CASSFGRLGQGGGYTF. Here the CDR3 DNA reads TGTGCCAGCAGCTTCGGAAGACTGGGACAGGGGGGTGGCTACACCTTC.

The J gene is TRBJ2-7, the V gene TRBV6-1; 8 bases align to TRBD1. From germline, CDR1 is MNHNS and CDR2 SASEGT. The CDR3 is 17 residues long. V trimming: 5 bases; J trimming: 2 bases; junction bases outside the gene matches: 14. CDR3 sequence reads: CASSPFGQTGETYEQYF. DNA of the CDR3: TGTGCCAGCAGTCCCTTCGGCCAGACAGGGGAGACCTACGAGCAGTACTTC.

The chain joins TRBV11-2 to TRBJ2-1; D perhaps matches TRBD2 (7 bases). V gave up 5 bases and J gave up 3 bases, with 23 bases separating them. The CDR3 has 18 residues. The germline V gene has CDR1 SGHAT and CDR2 FQNNGV. The chain's CDR3 is CASSLGGRAGAIYNEQFF. For the CDR3, the DNA is TGTGCCAGCAGCCTCGGGGGAAGGGCGGGGGCGATCTACAATGAGCAGTTCTTC.

This rearrangement joins TRBV6-6 to TRBJ2-3; 8 bases fit TRBD2. Trimming at V came to 7 bases and at J to 4 bases, leaving 13 bases not matched to a gene. Germline-derived CDR1 and CDR2 are MNHNY and SVGAGI (reference sequence). The CDR3 sequence is 16 residues long. CDR3 nucleotide sequence: TGTGCCAGCACCATCCGCCGGGGGGGCTACGCAGATACGCAGTATTTT. This encodes CASTIRRGGYADTQYF.

The chain couples TRBV20-1 to TRBJ2-7; D gene uncertain. Germline V gives CDR1 DFQATT, CDR2 SNEGSKA (reference sequence). The CDR3 runs to 13 residues. V was cut by 3 bases and J by 0 bases, with 9 bases left in between. CDR3 nucleotides: TGCAGTGCTAGTACAGATTCCTCCTACGAGCAGTACTTC. It translates to CSASTDSSYEQYF.

The gene calls are TRBV29-1 and TRBJ2-7, with 9 bases aligning to TRBD1. The J segment lost 9 bases and the V segment lost 6 bases, leaving 12 bases of the junction unmatched. CDR3 size: 13 residues. The germline gives CDR1 SQVTM, CDR2 ANQGSEA. The CDR3 coding sequence is TGCAGCGTGAGGGACAGGGTGACGGGCGGGCAGTACTTC. It encodes CSVRDRVTGGQYF.

The rearrangement uses TRBV7-2 and TRBJ2-6; 7 bases agree with TRBD1. Germline lookup yields CDR1 SGHTA and CDR2 FQGNSA. The CDR3 length is 18 residues. Trimming took 5 bases from V and 0 from J; bases not matched to a gene: 10. The CDR3 protein is CASSPRQGAFSGANVLTF. The DNA for the CDR3 is TGTGCCAGCAGCCCTCGACAGGGTGCCTTCTCTGGGGCCAACGTCCTGACTTTC.

V gene TRBV6-6 combines with J gene TRBJ2-7, with D tentatively TRBD1 or TRBD2 (5 bases each). Trimming took 7 bases from V and 4 from J, leaving 14 bases between them. From germline, CDR1 is MNHNY and CDR2 SVGAGI (reference sequence). The length of the CDR3 is 13 residues. In DNA, the CDR3 is TGTGCCAGCACCCGGGGCGAGTTTTACGAGCAGTACTTC. Its translation: CASTRGEFYEQYF.

The DNA of the CDR3 is TGTGCCAGCAGCTTCGCCGGGACAGTCACAGATACGCAGTATTTT. This encodes CASSFAGTVTDTQYF. The chain uses TRBV7-2 and TRBJ2-3; 7 bases align to TRBD1. Germline lookup yields CDR1 SGHTA and CDR2 FQGNSA. Trimming at V came to 3 bases and at J to 2 bases, leaving 5 bases not matched to a gene. The CDR3 has 15 residues.